This T cell receptor beta chain emerged from a study of PD-L1 blockade in urothelial cancer. Study details: Male sex and bladder-origin urothelial cancer characterized about 85% of the 29 patients.

As concerns this clone: The antigen is undetermined.

Broader study findings: Below-median TCR clonality that was measured in pretreatment blood predicted better survival.

Data came from immunoSEQ multiplex PCR; TCRdb stores just in-frame clones and leaves some out. The sample shows roughly 100,000 clones, approximately 87% of them seen only once. The sample's time point: peripheral blood 6 weeks after treatment start. Germline V gene data show CDR1 as SGHDT and CDR2 as YYEEEE. The CDR3 loop spans 16 amino acids. V was clipped by 4 bases and J by 3 bases; unmatched bases: 11. This chain connects TRBV5-6 to TRBJ2-7, with TRBD1 identical over 9 bases. The input for sequencing was PBMCs, taken around atezolizumab (anti-PD-L1) treatment. This TCR was recovered from a man in his 70s with urothelial cancer. The chain's CDR3 is CASSLGGRDRVYEQYF. DNA of the CDR3: TGTGCCAGCAGCCTCGGGGGGCGGGACAGGGTCTACGAGCAGTACTTC.